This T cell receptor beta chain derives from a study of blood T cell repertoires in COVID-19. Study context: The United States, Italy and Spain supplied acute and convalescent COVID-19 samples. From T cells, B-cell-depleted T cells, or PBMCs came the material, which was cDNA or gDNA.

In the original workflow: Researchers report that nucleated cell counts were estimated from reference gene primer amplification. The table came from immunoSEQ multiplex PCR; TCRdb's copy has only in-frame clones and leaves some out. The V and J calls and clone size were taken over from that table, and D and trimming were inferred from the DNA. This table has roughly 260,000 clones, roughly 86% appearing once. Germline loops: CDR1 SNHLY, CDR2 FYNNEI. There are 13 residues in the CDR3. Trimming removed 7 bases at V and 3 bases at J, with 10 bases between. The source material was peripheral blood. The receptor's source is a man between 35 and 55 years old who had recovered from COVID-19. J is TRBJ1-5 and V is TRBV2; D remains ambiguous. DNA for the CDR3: TGTGCCAGCAAACAGACTAACAATCAGCCCCAGCATTTT. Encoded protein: CASKQTNNQPQHF.